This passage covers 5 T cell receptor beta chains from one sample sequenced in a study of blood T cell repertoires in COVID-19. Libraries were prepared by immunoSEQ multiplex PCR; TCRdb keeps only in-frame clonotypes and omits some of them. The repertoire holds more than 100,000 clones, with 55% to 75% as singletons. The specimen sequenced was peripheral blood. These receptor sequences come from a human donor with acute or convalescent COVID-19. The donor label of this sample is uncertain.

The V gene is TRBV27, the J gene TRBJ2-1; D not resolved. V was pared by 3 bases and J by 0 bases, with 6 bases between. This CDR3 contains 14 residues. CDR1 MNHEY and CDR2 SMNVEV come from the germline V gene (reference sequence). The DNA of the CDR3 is TGTGCCAGCAGTTTCGGCGGCTCCTACAATGAGCAGTTCTTC. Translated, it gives CASSFGGSYNEQFF.

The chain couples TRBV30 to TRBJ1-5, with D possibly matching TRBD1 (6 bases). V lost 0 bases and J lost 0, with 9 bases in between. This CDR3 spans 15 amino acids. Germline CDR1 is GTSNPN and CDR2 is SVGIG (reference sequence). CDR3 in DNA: TGTGCCTGGAGTGTGGGGGCCCTTAGCAATCAGCCCCAGCATTTT. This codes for CAWSVGALSNQPQHF.

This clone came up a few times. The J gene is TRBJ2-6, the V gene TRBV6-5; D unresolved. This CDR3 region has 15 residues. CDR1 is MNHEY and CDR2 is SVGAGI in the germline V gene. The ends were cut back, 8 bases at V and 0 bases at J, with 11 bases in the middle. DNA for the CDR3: TGTGCCAGCGTCTGGCGGAGCTCTGGGGCCAACGTCCTGACTTTC. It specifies CASVWRSSGANVLTF.

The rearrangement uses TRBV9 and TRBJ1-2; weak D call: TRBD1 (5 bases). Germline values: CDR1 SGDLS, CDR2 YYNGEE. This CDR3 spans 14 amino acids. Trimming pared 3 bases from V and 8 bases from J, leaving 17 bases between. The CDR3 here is CASSAHTTGAGYTF. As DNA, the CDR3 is TGTGCCAGCAGCGCACACACCACAGGCGCGGGCTACACCTTC.

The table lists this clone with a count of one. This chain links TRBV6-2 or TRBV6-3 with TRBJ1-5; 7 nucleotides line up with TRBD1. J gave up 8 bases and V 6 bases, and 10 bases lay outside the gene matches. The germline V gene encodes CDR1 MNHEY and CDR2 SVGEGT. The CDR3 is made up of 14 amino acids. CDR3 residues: CASSPSDRVKPQHF. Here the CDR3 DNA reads TGTGCCAGCAGCCCTTCCGACAGGGTCAAGCCCCAGCATTTT.